This T cell receptor beta chain stems from a study of T cell responses to AZD1222 COVID-19 vaccine (dated by TCRdb to 2020 to 2022). About the investigation overall: AZD1222 recipients whose second dose came at about 4 weeks and those whose second dose came at about 12 weeks were combined into one group, since spike-specific TCR depth and breadth did not differ between the two schedules. TCR sequencing covered fewer than 250 trial participants: 207 given two doses of AZD1222 and 26 given two doses of MenACWY control vaccine. Enrollment into the trials was organized by age into subgroups of 18-55, 56-69 and 70-plus years, and those subgroups contained about 150, 27 and 61 TCR-sequenced participants, respectively.

What the work shows at the level of the full study, not this receptor alone: Only six AZD1222 recipients were SARS-CoV-2 seropositive at baseline, limiting conclusions about previously exposed vaccinees. Epitopes outside the regions mutated in the B.1.351 and B.1.1.7 variants were reportedly recognized by nearly half of the unique spike-specific TCRs. Because no day 14 peak-response samples were available, repertoires were characterized only after the peak T cell response. In the small 56-69-year group, the increase in depth fell short of significance, most likely because of low power. The vaccine-associated CD4 TCRs covered the entire spike protein, and the dominant responses fell in regions 160-218 and 743-854. A significant rise in spike-specific TCR breadth and depth was observed after two AZD1222 doses relative to day 0 and relative to MenACWY recipients. Participants were mostly white British, with more females than males. The authors suggested clonal diversity may have been underestimated.

A word on this clone: The antigen this receptor binds is unknown. Base qualities are not recorded, but no much larger clone differs from it by a single base.

The CDR3 regions of human TCRbeta chains were subjected to immunosequencing. From the authors' description of their analysis: Repertoire TCRs were matched against a reference library of SARS-CoV-2-specific TCRs generated with the MIRA antigen-specificity platform. Breadth was defined as the fraction of unique TCRs that were SARS-CoV-2-associated, and depth was defined as the fraction of total T cells that were SARS-CoV-2-associated. Each spike-specific TCR was assigned to its reactive spike region and to a CD4 or CD8 class using the MIRA data. Log10-transformed breadth and depth values were compared by one-way ANOVA with Sidak's multiple comparisons tests. Imported from immuneACCESS, the table was reduced by TCRdb to in-frame sequences with V and J called. These copies leave out some clones; in studies compared against another copy, an unresolved V gene accounts for under half, and the cause of the remainder is not known. That table supplies the V and J calls and clone size; D and trimming were determined from the DNA. This sample comprises over 110,000 clones, 85% to 95% of them detected only once. Clones ranked in the top ten supply approximately 5.4% of the sample.

This specimen's time point label, per the study, means: baseline before first vaccination. Vaccinee samples were obtained from the UK trials COV001 and COV002, which included a single-blind randomized controlled phase 2/3 trial of AZD1222 (ChAdOx1 nCoV-19) in healthy adults. For TCRbeta chain sequencing, PBMC samples from trial participants were taken at day 0 and at day 28 after the second dose. This material consisted of peripheral blood, taken on day 0 of AZD1222 vaccination. This clonotype was sampled from an adult in good health.

CDR3 sequence: CASSLGGQSYEQYF. The DNA reads as follows: TGTGCCAGCAGCTTGGGGGGACAGTCCTACGAGCAGTACTTC. The rearrangement combines TRBV5-6 with TRBJ2-7; a stretch of 7 junction bases matches TRBD1. The germline V gene gives CDR1 as SGHDT and CDR2 as YYEEEE. Trimming leaves V shorter by 0 bases and J shorter by 1 base, with the junction holding 1 base beyond the gene matches. From the cysteine up to the phenylalanine, the CDR3 has a length of 14 residues. The read is trimmed to its CDR3 DNA, 42 bases read in frame from base 1.